The 4 T cell receptor beta chains listed next were all sequenced from one sample in a study of blood T cell repertoires in COVID-19. Some clones are missing from TCRdb's copy, which holds only in-frame ones; the method was immunoSEQ multiplex PCR. The sample yields under 250,000 clones, 84% seen once. The sequenced sample was peripheral blood. These receptors all stem from a woman between 35 and 50 years old who had recovered from COVID-19.

The chain carries TRBV3-1 (or the pseudogene TRBV3-2) and TRBJ1-1; no clear D. This CDR3 is built from 14 residues. Germline CDR1 and CDR2: LGHDT and YNNKEL (reference sequence). The V and J ends lost 1 base and 0 bases respectively, with 6 bases between them. CDR3: CASSQGALNTEAFF. The CDR3 region has the DNA TGTGCCAGCAGCCAAGGGGCCTTGAACACTGAAGCTTTCTTT.

The J gene is TRBJ1-5, the V gene TRBV4-1, with 9 bases aligning to TRBD1. The CDR3 runs 15 residues. J gave up 6 bases and V 3 bases, and 6 bases lay outside the gene matches. Germline CDR1 and CDR2: MGHRA and YSYEKL. The CDR3 loop is CASSQGDRAAQPQHF. In DNA form, the CDR3 reads TGCGCCAGCAGCCAGGGGGACAGGGCCGCTCAGCCCCAGCATTTT.

The rearrangement uses TRBV25-1 and TRBJ2-1; no firm D call. The CDR3 extends over 14 amino acids. Trimming took off 1 base at V and 10 bases at J, with 14 bases between the two ends. From germline, CDR1 is MGHDK and CDR2 SYGVNS. CDR3 amino acids: CASSEFLGDLEQFF. CDR3 DNA: TGTGCCAGCAGTGAATTCCTTGGCGACTTGGAGCAGTTCTTC.

This sequence joins TRBV12-2 and TRBJ1-1; TRBD1 was called by the table and not checked on the DNA. TRBV12-2 is termed a pseudogene. CDR3 length: 15 amino acids. In DNA, the CDR3 is TGTGCAATACATAACGGGACAGAAATGAACACTGAAGCTTTCTTT. This sequence encodes CAIHNGTEMNTEAFF.